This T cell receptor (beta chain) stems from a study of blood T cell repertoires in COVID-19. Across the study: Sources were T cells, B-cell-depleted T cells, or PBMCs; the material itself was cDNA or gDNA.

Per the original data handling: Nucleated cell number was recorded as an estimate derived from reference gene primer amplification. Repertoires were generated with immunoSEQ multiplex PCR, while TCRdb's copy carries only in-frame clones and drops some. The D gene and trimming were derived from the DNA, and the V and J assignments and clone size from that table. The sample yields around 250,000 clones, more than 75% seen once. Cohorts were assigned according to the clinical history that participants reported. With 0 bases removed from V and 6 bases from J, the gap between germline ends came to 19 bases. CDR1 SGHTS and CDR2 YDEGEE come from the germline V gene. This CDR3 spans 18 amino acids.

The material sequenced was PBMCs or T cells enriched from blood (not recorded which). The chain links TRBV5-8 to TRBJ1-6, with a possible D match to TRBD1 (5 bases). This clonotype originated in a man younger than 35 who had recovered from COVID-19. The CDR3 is CASSLAGWGSQSNSPLHF. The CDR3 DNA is TGTGCCAGCAGCTTGGCCGGATGGGGCAGTCAGAGTAATTCACCCCTCCACTTT.